These 20 T cell receptor beta chains came from one sample sequenced in a study of CD8 T cells in ankylosing spondylitis. One entry per CDR3 protein, called by TCRdb with MiXCR from the 5' RACE reads. The sample holds fewer than 250,000 distinct CDR3 sequences, under 30% seen once. The specimen sequenced was blood, either unsorted or a sorted T cell fraction (not recorded which). The receptors here all came from a male donor with ankylosing spondylitis or in good health (not recorded which).

The chain carries TRBV3-1 and TRBJ1-1; the D is unclear. Trimming pared 0 bases from V and 3 bases from J, leaving 11 bases between. The CDR3 runs to 15 residues. Germline V gives CDR1 LGHDT, CDR2 YNNKEL (reference sequence). CDR3 bases: TGTGCCAGCAGCCAAGAAGCCCTTGGGGACACTGAAGCTTTCTTT. Translating gives CASSQEALGDTEAFF.

The sample holds a few counts of this clonotype. The J gene is TRBJ2-1, the V gene TRBV20-1; D remains ambiguous. Germline values: CDR1 DFQATT, CDR2 SNEGSKA (reference sequence). The CDR3 sequence is 12 residues long. The chain's CDR3 is CRLGPHPNEQFF. The CDR3 DNA sequence: TGCAGGCTAGGCCCGCACCCAAATGAGCAGTTCTTC.

The chain recombines TRBV29-1 with TRBJ2-2; 9 bases are shared with TRBD1. Germline CDR1 and CDR2: SQVTM and ANQGSEA. V dropped 6 bases and J dropped 3; count of bases not matched to a gene: 2. This CDR3 has 13 residues. CDR3 bases: TGCAGCGTGCACAGGGGGCACACCGGGGAGCTGTTTTTT. Translated, it gives CSVHRGHTGELFF.

For the CDR3, the DNA is TGTGCTAGTGGTTTGGTACTTGGGACAGGATTGACCGGGGAGCTGTTTTTT. This translates into CASGLVLGTGLTGELFF. The chain couples TRBV12-5 to TRBJ2-2; 8 bases agree with TRBD1. Germline CDR1 and CDR2: LGHNT and FRNRAP. V shed 0 bases and J 5 bases; nucleotides not matched to a gene: 8. The CDR3 is made up of 17 amino acids.

This sequence joins TRBV20-1 and TRBJ2-7, with 8 bases matching TRBD1. The germline V gene has CDR1 DFQATT and CDR2 SNEGSKA (reference sequence). Losses at the gene ends were 7 bases for V and 5 bases for J; bases not matched to a gene: 10. The CDR3 length is 13 residues. In DNA form, the CDR3 reads TGCAGTGGCCAGGGGGCGCGGATCCACGAGCAGTACTTC. This codes for CSGQGARIHEQYF.

This clonotype was counted ten times or more. The chain links TRBV4-2 to TRBJ1-1, with D unclear. Germline-derived CDR1 and CDR2 are LGHNA and YNFKEQ. This CDR3 region has 15 residues. Trimming removed 1 base from V and 3 bases from J, with 12 bases in between. The CDR3 nucleotides read TGTGCCAGCAGCCAAGGGTCTCCGGACTACACTGAAGCTTTCTTT. It codes for CASSQGSPDYTEAFF.

This clonotype is deemed medium-sized. The rearrangement joins TRBV12-3 or TRBV12-4 to TRBJ2-2; D is undetermined. The CDR3 has 13 amino acids. With 4 bases removed from V and 3 bases from J, the gap between germline ends came to 6 bases. Here the CDR3 reads CASSYSYTGELFF. The CDR3 nucleotides read TGTGCCAGCAGTTACAGTTACACCGGGGAGCTGTTTTTT.

The table lists this clonotype with a few counts. The chain has TRBV20-1 and TRBJ1-2; 7 bases match TRBD1. The CDR3 extends over 12 amino acids. Germline CDR1 and CDR2: DFQATT and SNEGSKA (reference sequence). Trimming took 6 bases from V and 8 from J; bases not matched to a gene: 9. This CDR3 reads CSAFAGGRGYTF. The CDR3 DNA follows: TGCAGTGCGTTCGCAGGGGGTCGGGGCTACACCTTC.

The V and J genes are TRBV25-1 and TRBJ2-5, with no clear D. The CDR3 length is 15 residues. Trimming shortened V by 0 bases and J by 5 bases, and 13 bases separated the two germline ends. Germline V gene lookup returns CDR1 MGHDK and CDR2 SYGVNS. Here the CDR3 DNA reads TGTGCCAGCAGTGAATATACACCCGGGTGGGAGACCCAGTACTTC. It encodes CASSEYTPGWETQYF.

This clonotype was counted many times. The chain employs TRBV3-1 and TRBJ1-2; 8 nucleotides agree with TRBD1. CDR3 size: 15 residues. The junction had 9 bases not matched to a gene; V was cut back by 1 base and J by 8 bases. CDR1 LGHDT and CDR2 YNNKEL come from the germline V gene (reference sequence). The CDR3 DNA follows: TGTGCCAGCAGCCAAGTTGGTCAGGGGGCATCCGGCTACACCTTC. This sequence encodes CASSQVGQGASGYTF.

This clonotype was detected ten times or more. The J gene is TRBJ1-1, the V gene TRBV9; 7 nucleotides match TRBD1. J gave up 1 base and V 4 bases, and 13 bases lay outside the gene matches. Per the germline V gene, CDR1 is SGDLS and CDR2 is YYNGEE. The CDR3 has 17 amino acids. The CDR3 DNA follows: TGTGCCAGCAGCTTACTTTCCGGGACAGAAAGGAACACTGAAGCTTTCTTT. Translated, it gives CASSLLSGTERNTEAFF.

There are many counts of this clonotype. The J gene is TRBJ2-7, the V gene TRBV10-3, with 11 bases that match TRBD2. From germline, CDR1 is ENHRY and CDR2 SYGVKD. The V and J ends lost 5 bases and 6 bases, in that order; junction bases with no gene match: 9. This CDR3 has 15 residues. CDR3 coding DNA: TGTGCCATCAGTTCTAATAGCGGGAGGGCCAGCGAGCAGTACTTC. Translation: CAISSNSGRASEQYF.

This clonotype was observed a few times. The V call is TRBV29-1, the J call TRBJ2-5; D unresolved. Deletions cut 8 bases from V and 5 bases from J, with 15 bases between. The CDR3 has 12 residues. In germline, CDR1 is SQVTM, CDR2 ANQGSEA. Here the CDR3 DNA reads TGCAGCTTCTCGGCGCTATGGGAGACCCAGTACTTC. Encoded protein: CSFSALWETQYF.

At least ten counts were recorded for this clonotype. This rearrangement joins TRBV12-3 or TRBV12-4 to TRBJ2-7; the match to TRBD1 covers 9 bases. The V segment lost 7 bases and the J segment 3 bases; nucleotides outside the gene matches: 7. This CDR3 region has 14 residues. CDR3 amino acids: CASTRGQGNYEQYF. Here the CDR3 DNA reads TGTGCCAGCACCCGAGGACAGGGGAACTACGAGCAGTACTTC.

The chain has TRBV7-3 and TRBJ2-7; 8 bases match TRBD1. The CDR3 totals 13 residues. Germline CDR1 SGHTA, CDR2 FQGTGA. V shed 5 bases and J 3 bases; nucleotides not matched to a gene: 3. The CDR3 coding sequence is TGTGCCAGCAGCATAGGGACAGGCTACGAGCAGTACTTC. Translated: CASSIGTGYEQYF. Full variable domain (rest looked up from reference TRBV7-3 and TRBJ2-7): GAGVSQTPSNKVTEKGKYVELRCDPISGHTALYWYRQSLGQGPEFLIYFQGTGAADDSGLPNDRFFAVRPEGSVSTLKIQRTERGDSAVYLCASSIGTGYEQYFGPGTRLTVT.

This clonotype has a count of ten or more. This rearrangement joins TRBV16 to TRBJ2-1; the match to TRBD2 covers 8 bases. The CDR3 spans 19 residues. After removal of 4 bases from V and 4 bases from J, the junction contained 18 bases not matched to a gene. Per germline, CDR1 KGHSY and CDR2 FQNENV. In DNA, the CDR3 is TGTGCCAGCAGCCCCTGGCTGTACAAAGCGGGAGTATTATACAATGAGCAGTTCTTC. Its translation: CASSPWLYKAGVLYNEQFF.

This clonotype was picked up many times. The chain couples TRBV11-1 to TRBJ2-1; TRBD1 might be the D (5 bases). The germline gives CDR1 SGHAT, CDR2 FQDESV (reference sequence). Trimming removed 0 bases at V and 0 bases at J, with 27 bases between. The CDR3 is made up of 22 amino acids. CDR3 nucleotide sequence: TGTGCCAGCAGCTTAGCAAGGGGCTGGTTGAATCTGAATCTTAGCTCCTACAATGAGCAGTTCTTC. This sequence encodes CASSLARGWLNLNLSSYNEQFF.

V is TRBV6-1 and J is TRBJ1-5; D unresolved. The CDR3 runs 16 residues. Per germline, CDR1 MNHNS and CDR2 SASEGT. Trimming took 5 bases from V and 4 from J, leaving 18 bases between them. The CDR3 region has the DNA TGTGCCAGCAGTCTAGTGGCCAAAGGGTTGAATCAGCCCCAGCATTTT. It translates to CASSLVAKGLNQPQHF.

The table lists this clonotype with many counts. The rearrangement links TRBV5-1 to TRBJ2-5; a possible D gene is TRBD1 (5 bases). Looked up from germline, CDR1 is SGHRS and CDR2 is YFSETQ. The V gene lost 0 bases and the J gene lost 1 base, with 7 bases spanning the gap. CDR3 size: 14 residues. The CDR3 spells CASSLGQGQETQYF. CDR3 nucleotide sequence: TGCGCCAGCAGCTTGGGGCAGGGCCAAGAGACCCAGTACTTC. Based on the CDR3 plus reference TRBV5-1 and TRBJ2-5, the full variable domain is KAGVTQTPRYLIKTRGQQVTLSCSPISGHRSVSWYQQTPGQGLQFLFEYFSETQRNKGNFPGRFSGRQFSNSRSEMNVSTLELGDSALYLCASSLGQGQETQYFGPGTRLLVL.

The gene calls are TRBV7-9 and TRBJ2-2; D is unclear. The CDR3 covers 16 residues. Trimming left V 5 bases short and J 2 bases short, with 15 bases between. CDR1 is SEHNR, CDR2 FQNEAQ, per germline (reference sequence). The CDR3 DNA reads TGTGCCAGCAGCGTACACCTACAATCCAACACCGGGGAGCTGTTTTTT. Protein product: CASSVHLQSNTGELFF.